Listed below are T cell receptor beta chains from one sample, sequenced in a study of response to subunit inactivated influenza vaccine. TCRdb reprocessed the RT-PCR reads with MiXCR, giving one entry per CDR3 protein. In the table there are more than 150,000 distinct CDR3 sequences, about 9% of which are singletons. The source material was non-naive T cells sorted from PBMCs, sampled on the day of vaccination. Every receptor here comes from a man between 45 and 60 years old who received an inactivated influenza vaccine. CDR3s include the opening cysteine and the closing phenylalanine or tryptophan. The order of the fields is D gene, J gene, V gene, clone size, CDR3 protein, CDR3 DNA. The D gene is left open where the match is weak. Clone size is given for some rows only: seen once, a few or many times, or a class if the clone is expanded.

D: TRBD1; J: TRBJ1-6; V: TRBV5-6; size: -; CDR3: CASSSTDQNRGFNSPLHF; DNA: TGTGCCAGCAGCTCGACCGACCAGAACAGGGGCTTCAATTCACCCCTCCACTTT
D: TRBD2; J: TRBJ2-2; V: TRBV27; size: many; CDR3: CASSLIAGGSYTGELFF; DNA: TGTGCCAGCAGTTTAATCGCTGGCGGGAGTTACACCGGGGAGCTGTTTTTT
D: TRBD1; J: TRBJ1-4; V: TRBV12-3/TRBV12-4; size: few; CDR3: CASREGGAANEKLFF; DNA: TGTGCCAGCAGGGAAGGGGGCGCAGCTAATGAAAAACTGTTTTTT
D: -; J: TRBJ2-2; V: TRBV15; size: -; CDR3: CATSRDNNLFAGELFF; DNA: TGTGCCACCAGCAGGGACAATAACTTGTTCGCCGGGGAGCTGTTTTTT
D: TRBD2; J: TRBJ2-1; V: TRBV28; size: -; CDR3: CASSFFGTSGRSYNEQFF; DNA: TGTGCCAGCAGTTTTTTTGGGACTAGCGGAAGATCCTACAATGAGCAGTTCTTC
D: -; J: TRBJ1-2; V: TRBV6-5; size: many; CDR3: CASSYSWIRRRRGNYGYTF; DNA: TGTGCCAGCAGTTACTCCTGGATTCGTCGGCGGAGGGGCAACTATGGCTACACCTTC
D: -; J: TRBJ1-5; V: TRBV7-8; size: many; CDR3: CASSLAGNWGNQPQHF; DNA: TGTGCCAGCAGCTTAGCCGGAAACTGGGGGAATCAGCCCCAGCATTTT
D: TRBD1; J: TRBJ1-6; V: TRBV6-1; size: many; CDR3: CASSDRTGGNSPLHF; DNA: TGTGCCAGCAGTGATAGGACAGGGGGTAATTCACCCCTCCACTTT
D: TRBD2; J: TRBJ2-3; V: TRBV10-3; size: many; CDR3: CAISESGRRATDTQYF; DNA: TGTGCCATCAGTGAGAGCGGGAGGCGGGCCACAGATACGCAGTATTTT
D: TRBD2; J: TRBJ2-7; V: TRBV28; size: -; CDR3: CASTFGGRATYEQYF; DNA: TGTGCCAGCACCTTCGGCGGGAGGGCGACCTACGAGCAGTACTTC
D: -; J: TRBJ1-1; V: TRBV20-1; size: -; CDR3: CSARSGITEAFF; DNA: TGCAGTGCTAGATCCGGGATCACTGAAGCTTTCTTT
D: TRBD2; J: TRBJ2-1; V: TRBV6-5; size: few; CDR3: CASSYGLAVPGAEQFF; DNA: TGTGCCAGCAGTTACGGGCTAGCGGTCCCTGGGGCCGAGCAGTTCTTC
D: -; J: TRBJ1-6; V: TRBV7-2; size: -; CDR3: CASSPRTVSPLHF; DNA: TGTGCCAGCAGCCCTCGGACAGTTTCACCCCTCCACTTT
D: -; J: TRBJ2-3; V: TRBV2; size: many; CDR3: CASSEGQRWDTQYF; DNA: TGTGCCAGCAGTGAGGGGCAGAGGTGGGATACGCAGTATTTT
D: TRBD2; J: TRBJ2-2; V: TRBV29-1; size: -; CDR3: CSVQSGTSTGELFF; DNA: TGCAGCGTTCAGTCCGGGACTAGCACCGGGGAGCTGTTTTTT
D: -; J: TRBJ2-7; V: TRBV4-1; size: -; CDR3: CASSQVMGDYEQYF; DNA: TGCGCCAGCAGCCAAGTAATGGGGGACTACGAGCAGTACTTC
D: -; J: TRBJ1-2; V: TRBV28; size: -; CDR3: CASTPWGLNGYTF; DNA: TGTGCCAGCACCCCCTGGGGACTTAACGGCTACACCTTC
D: -; J: TRBJ2-7; V: TRBV29-1; size: few; CDR3: CSAGTMSSEQYF; DNA: TGCAGCGCCGGGACAATGTCTTCCGAGCAGTACTTC
D: TRBD1; J: TRBJ2-1; V: TRBV20-1; size: few; CDR3: CSAYTGTGSYNEQFF; DNA: TGCAGTGCTTATACCGGGACAGGGTCCTACAATGAGCAGTTCTTC
D: -; J: TRBJ1-5; V: TRBV5-1; size: -; CDR3: CASSLGGVGDQPQHF; DNA: TGCGCCAGCAGCTTGGGGGGAGTCGGGGATCAGCCCCAGCATTTT
D: -; J: TRBJ1-6; V: TRBV7-2; size: many; CDR3: CASSLSHSSYNSPLHF; DNA: TGTGCCAGCAGCTTATCTCACAGCTCCTATAATTCACCCCTCCACTTT
D: -; J: TRBJ1-4; V: TRBV28; size: few; CDR3: CASSLSSGWGSTNEKLFF; DNA: TGTGCCAGCAGTTTATCCTCCGGCTGGGGCTCAACTAATGAAAAACTGTTTTTT
D: TRBD1; J: TRBJ2-7; V: TRBV5-1; size: many; CDR3: CASSKGQGQGYEQYF; DNA: TGCGCCAGCAGCAAGGGACAGGGACAAGGCTACGAGCAGTACTTC
D: -; J: TRBJ2-7; V: TRBV3-1; size: many; CDR3: CASSYRYEQYF; DNA: TGTGCCAGCAGCTACCGTTACGAGCAGTACTTC
D: -; J: TRBJ1-3; V: TRBV6-5; size: many; CDR3: CASSSDGYSGNTIYF; DNA: TGTGCCAGCAGTTCCGACGGGTACTCTGGAAACACCATATATTTT
D: -; J: TRBJ1-3; V: TRBV7-9; size: -; CDR3: CASSSLGQSSGNTIYF; DNA: TGTGCCAGCAGCTCCCTCGGACAGAGCTCTGGAAACACCATATATTTT
D: TRBD2; J: TRBJ2-5; V: TRBV4-3; size: many; CDR3: CASSQDLPSGSATQYF; DNA: TGCGCCAGCAGCCAAGATCTCCCTAGCGGGAGTGCGACCCAGTACTTC
D: -; J: TRBJ2-7; V: TRBV5-1; size: few; CDR3: CASSLGGTGSYEQYF; DNA: TGCGCCAGCAGCTTGGGGGGGACGGGCTCCTACGAGCAGTACTTC
D: TRBD1; J: TRBJ2-5; V: TRBV20-1; size: -; CDR3: CSALDRVETQYF; DNA: TGCAGTGCTTTGGACAGGGTAGAGACCCAGTACTTC
D: -; J: TRBJ2-2; V: TRBV27; size: -; CDR3: CASSLSPANTGELFF; DNA: TGTGCCAGCAGTTTATCCCCCGCGAACACCGGGGAGCTGTTTTTT
D: TRBD2; J: TRBJ2-7; V: TRBV19; size: few; CDR3: CASKPAGLANYEQYF; DNA: TGTGCCAGTAAGCCTGCGGGACTAGCTAACTACGAGCAGTACTTC
D: -; J: TRBJ2-1; V: TRBV6-2/TRBV6-3; size: many; CDR3: CASSLRFEQFF; DNA: TGTGCCAGCAGTTTGCGATTTGAGCAGTTCTTC
D: TRBD1; J: TRBJ2-5; V: TRBV6-5; size: -; CDR3: CASSYETGVVETQYF; DNA: TGTGCCAGCAGTTACGAGACAGGGGTTGTGGAGACCCAGTACTTC
D: -; J: TRBJ2-7; V: TRBV4-2; size: -; CDR3: CASSQVSKSYEQYF; DNA: TGTGCCAGCAGCCAAGTCTCAAAGTCCTACGAGCAGTACTTC
D: -; J: TRBJ2-2; V: TRBV7-2; size: many; CDR3: CASSPRVTGELFF; DNA: TGTGCCAGCAGCCCGAGAGTTACCGGGGAGCTGTTTTTT
D: -; J: TRBJ1-5; V: TRBV12-3/TRBV12-4; size: many; CDR3: CASSLSKQPQHF; DNA: TGTGCCAGCAGTTTAAGTAAGCAGCCCCAGCATTTT
D: TRBD1; J: TRBJ2-1; V: TRBV12-3/TRBV12-4; size: many; CDR3: CASSGTGTGGNEQFF; DNA: TGTGCCAGCAGTGGAACCGGGACAGGGGGCAATGAGCAGTTCTTC
D: TRBD1; J: TRBJ1-5; V: TRBV20-1; size: many; CDR3: CSARTGGVSNQPQHF; DNA: TGCAGTGCTCGGACAGGGGGAGTTAGCAATCAGCCCCAGCATTTT
D: -; J: TRBJ2-1; V: TRBV7-9; size: many; CDR3: CASSRLRYNEQFF; DNA: TGTGCCAGCAGCCGCTTGCGTTACAATGAGCAGTTCTTC
D: TRBD1; J: TRBJ1-2; V: TRBV7-8; size: -; CDR3: CASSDRRTGGGDGYTF; DNA: TGTGCCAGCAGCGACCGACGTACAGGGGGCGGAGATGGCTACACCTTC
D: -; J: TRBJ2-3; V: TRBV28; size: few; CDR3: CASSLPGSASTDTQYF; DNA: TGTGCCAGCAGTTTACCGGGCTCCGCTAGCACAGATACGCAGTATTTT
D: -; J: TRBJ1-1; V: TRBV4-1; size: -; CDR3: CASSQEWGQAAAFF; DNA: TGCGCCAGCAGCCAAGAGTGGGGCCAGGCCGCAGCTTTCTTT
D: TRBD2; J: TRBJ2-3; V: TRBV12-3/TRBV12-4; size: many; CDR3: CASSFRAGVSTDTQYF; DNA: TGTGCCAGCAGCTTCAGAGCGGGGGTGTCGACAGATACGCAGTATTTT
D: -; J: TRBJ2-3; V: TRBV24-1; size: few; CDR3: CATSDFPAGTDTQYF; DNA: TGTGCCACCAGTGATTTTCCGGCCGGCACAGATACGCAGTATTTT
D: TRBD2; J: TRBJ2-1; V: TRBV20-1; size: -; CDR3: CSARKGSGSYRSYNEQFF; DNA: TGCAGTGCTCGAAAGGGTAGCGGGAGTTACCGCTCCTACAATGAGCAGTTCTTC
D: TRBD1; J: TRBJ2-2; V: TRBV7-2; size: -; CDR3: CASSPRTGSGELFF; DNA: TGTGCCAGCAGCCCCCGGACAGGGTCCGGGGAGCTGTTTTTT
D: -; J: TRBJ2-7; V: TRBV7-8; size: few; CDR3: CASSSTRGFRYEQYF; DNA: TGTGCCAGCAGCTCTACGAGGGGGTTCCGGTACGAGCAGTACTTC
D: TRBD2; J: TRBJ2-1; V: TRBV4-3; size: -; CDR3: CASSPAGGRSYNEQFF; DNA: TGCGCCAGCAGTCCAGCGGGAGGGCGGTCCTACAATGAGCAGTTCTTC
D: TRBD1; J: TRBJ2-5; V: TRBV7-6; size: -; CDR3: CASSPGTAGETQYF; DNA: TGTGCCAGCAGCCCAGGGACAGCCGGGGAGACCCAGTACTTC
D: TRBD1; J: TRBJ1-2; V: TRBV12-3/TRBV12-4; size: many; CDR3: CASSRTGGGGYTF; DNA: TGTGCCAGCAGCAGGACAGGGGGCGGTGGCTACACCTTC
D: TRBD1; J: TRBJ1-2; V: TRBV7-2; size: -; CDR3: CASSWDRGSGYTF; DNA: TGTGCCAGCAGCTGGGACAGGGGGTCAGGCTACACCTTC
D: -; J: TRBJ2-1; V: TRBV29-1; size: many; CDR3: CSVEGYLWGESSYNEQFF; DNA: TGCAGCGTTGAAGGATACCTCTGGGGGGAAAGCTCCTACAATGAGCAGTTCTTC
D: TRBD1; J: TRBJ1-5; V: TRBV4-1; size: few; CDR3: CASSLEDRGRAYTSNQPQHF; DNA: TGCGCCAGCAGCCTCGAGGATAGGGGGCGCGCATACACGAGCAATCAGCCCCAGCATTTT
D: TRBD2; J: TRBJ2-3; V: TRBV20-1; size: -; CDR3: CTARDLLASGSTDTQYF; DNA: TGCACTGCTAGAGATCTATTGGCTAGCGGGAGCACAGATACGCAGTATTTT
D: -; J: TRBJ2-7; V: TRBV11-2; size: many; CDR3: CASSLEVEQYF; DNA: TGTGCCAGCAGCTTAGAGGTCGAGCAGTACTTC
D: TRBD1; J: TRBJ1-6; V: TRBV10-3; size: -; CDR3: CAISLTGGNSPLHF; DNA: TGTGCCATCAGTTTGACAGGGGGAAATTCACCCCTCCACTTT
D: -; J: TRBJ2-7; V: TRBV7-2; size: -; CDR3: CASSRNNIFSYEQYF; DNA: TGTGCCAGCAGCCGGAACAATATCTTCTCCTACGAGCAGTACTTC
D: -; J: TRBJ2-7; V: TRBV7-8; size: many; CDR3: CASQGGLNSYEQYF; DNA: TGTGCCAGCCAAGGGGGACTAAACTCCTACGAGCAGTACTTC
D: TRBD2; J: TRBJ2-1; V: TRBV24-1; size: few; CDR3: CATSDRLAGGLGEQFF; DNA: TGTGCCACCAGTGATAGGCTAGCGGGAGGGCTCGGGGAGCAGTTCTTC